The 8 T cell receptor beta chains given below trace back to one sample, sequenced in a study of OX40 agonist ivuxolimab in advanced cancers. Clones were read by immunoSEQ multiplex PCR, and TCRdb kept only the in-frame ones, dropping some. The table has 81,000 or so clones, less than 95% seen once; the top ten hold about 7.6%. Sample: CD4+ or CD8+ T cells sorted from blood, taken in a trial of the OX40 agonist ivuxolimab. Receptor source: an adult with an advanced solid tumor such as melanoma, head and neck, liver or kidney cancer.

The chain couples TRBV30 to TRBJ1-5, with TRBD1 matching 8 bases. The CDR3 sequence is 14 residues long. The germline gives CDR1 GTSNPN, CDR2 SVGIG (reference sequence). Trimming cost V 2 bases and J 6 bases; bases outside gene matches: 6. Here the CDR3 reads CAWSLGQGSQPQHF. CDR3 nucleotide sequence: TGTGCCTGGAGTCTCGGACAGGGATCTCAGCCCCAGCATTTT.

The chain combines TRBV14 with TRBJ2-3; D gene ambiguous. The CDR3 covers 12 residues. Trimming shortened V by 2 bases and J by 0 bases, and 0 bases separated the two germline ends. CDR1 is SGHDN, CDR2 FVKESK, per germline. Here the CDR3 DNA reads TGTGCCAGCAGCCAAAGCACAGATACGCAGTATTTT. It encodes CASSQSTDTQYF.

Of note for this clone: This same CDR3 is encoded by further DNA sequences in the sample. This chain uses TRBV6-5 with TRBJ1-3, with D possibly being TRBD1 (5 bases). The germline V gene has CDR1 MNHEY and CDR2 SVGAGI. This CDR3 comprises 15 residues. V was pared by 0 bases and J by 1 base, with 7 bases between. CDR3 sequence (DNA): TGTGCCAGCAGTTACTCAGGGGAGTCTGGAAACACCATATATTTT. Encoded protein: CASSYSGESGNTIYF.

The CDR3, as DNA: TGTGCCAGCAGCGGGCAGAGGGGCTACACCTTC. Its protein is CASSGQRGYTF. The chain carries TRBV9 and TRBJ1-2; D ambiguous. This CDR3 is 11 amino acids long. Looked up from germline, CDR1 is SGDLS and CDR2 is YYNGEE. Trimming cost V 3 bases and J 8 bases, with 8 bases left between them.

This clone was picked up one time. The chain couples TRBV7-7 to TRBJ2-1; 13 bases map to TRBD2. Germline V gene lookup returns CDR1 SSHAT and CDR2 FNYEAQ (reference sequence). The CDR3 covers 15 residues. In DNA form, the CDR3 reads TGTGTTAGCAGCCGGACTAGCGGGAGTGTCGATGAGCAGTTCTTC. Amino acids: CVSSRTSGSVDEQFF.

The J gene is TRBJ1-2, the V gene TRBV30; unclear D gene. The CDR3 is 12 amino acids. With 4 bases removed from V and 6 bases from J, the gap between germline ends came to 12 bases. The germline V gene encodes CDR1 GTSNPN and CDR2 SVGIG (reference sequence). The CDR3 is CAWIRRGHGYTF. The CDR3 bases are TGTGCCTGGATCCGTCGCGGCCATGGCTACACCTTC.

The CDR3 bases are TGTGCCAGCAGTTGGGGGACAGGGGAGGGATACTATGGCTACACCTTC. This translates into CASSWGTGEGYYGYTF. The rearrangement links TRBV27 to TRBJ1-2; 10 nucleotides line up with TRBD1. V dropped 4 bases and J dropped 3; count of bases not matched to a gene: 8. From germline, CDR1 is MNHEY and CDR2 SMNVEV (reference sequence). The CDR3 sequence is 16 residues long.

The chain carries TRBV6-1 and TRBJ1-1; D gene unclear. The V end lost 0 bases, the J end lost 7 bases, and 12 bases lay between the germline ends. The CDR3 loop spans 14 amino acids. CDR1 is MNHNS and CDR2 is SASEGT in the germline V gene. The CDR3 reads CASSEAYGPIEAFF. CDR3 DNA: TGTGCCAGCAGTGAAGCCTACGGCCCCATTGAAGCTTTCTTT.